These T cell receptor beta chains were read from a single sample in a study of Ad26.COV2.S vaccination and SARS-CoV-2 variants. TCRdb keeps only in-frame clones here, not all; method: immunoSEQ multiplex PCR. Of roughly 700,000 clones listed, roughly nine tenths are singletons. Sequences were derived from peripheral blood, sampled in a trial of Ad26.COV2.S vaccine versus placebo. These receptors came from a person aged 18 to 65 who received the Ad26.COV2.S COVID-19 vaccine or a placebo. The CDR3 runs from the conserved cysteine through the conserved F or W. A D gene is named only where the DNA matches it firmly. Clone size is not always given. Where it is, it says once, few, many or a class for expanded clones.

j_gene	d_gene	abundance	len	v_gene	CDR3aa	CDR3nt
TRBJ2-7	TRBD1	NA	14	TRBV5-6	CASSDGTELYEQYF	TGTGCCAGCAGCGATGGGACAGAACTGTACGAGCAGTACTTC
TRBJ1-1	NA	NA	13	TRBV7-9	CASSLDWGTEAFF	TGTGCCAGCAGCTTAGATTGGGGTACGGAAGCTTTCTTT
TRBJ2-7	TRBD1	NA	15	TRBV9	CASSPRTGEDYEQYF	TGTGCCAGCAGCCCCCGGACAGGGGAGGACTACGAGCAGTACTTC
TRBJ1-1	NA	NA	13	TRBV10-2	CASSGRGNTEAFF	TGCGCCAGCAGTGGCAGGGGGAACACTGAAGCTTTCTTT
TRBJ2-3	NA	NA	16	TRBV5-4	CASSLGGGRAADTQYF	TGTGCCAGCAGCTTGGGGGGCGGGCGAGCCGCGGATACGCAGTATTTT
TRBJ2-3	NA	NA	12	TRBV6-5	CASSSSGDTQYF	TGTGCCAGCAGTTCCTCGGGAGATACGCAGTATTTT
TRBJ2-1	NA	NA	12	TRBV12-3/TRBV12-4	CASSWTGNEQFF	TGTGCCAGCAGTTGGACGGGTAATGAGCAGTTCTTC
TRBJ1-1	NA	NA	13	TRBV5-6	CASSLSQGIEAFF	TGTGCCAGCAGCTTGTCACAGGGTATTGAAGCTTTCTTT
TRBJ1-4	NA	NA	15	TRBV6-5	CASSYGTLRNEKLFF	TGTGCCAGCAGTTATGGGACACTACGAAATGAAAAACTGTTTTTT
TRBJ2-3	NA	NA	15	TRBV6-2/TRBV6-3	CASSYGAGATDTQYF	TGTGCCAGCAGTTACGGTGCTGGAGCCACAGATACGCAGTATTTT
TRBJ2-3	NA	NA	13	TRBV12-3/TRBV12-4	CASSFFVADTQYF	TGTGCCAGCAGTTTTTTTGTAGCAGATACGCAGTATTTT
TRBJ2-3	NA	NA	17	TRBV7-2	CASSLVYSAGITDTQYF	TGTGCCAGCAGCTTAGTTTATTCGGCGGGGATCACAGATACGCAGTATTTT
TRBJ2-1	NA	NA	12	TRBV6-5	CASLNSYNEQFF	TGTGCCAGCCTTAACAGCTACAATGAGCAGTTCTTC
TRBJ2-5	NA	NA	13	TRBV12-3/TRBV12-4	CASVPTGQETQYF	TGTGCCAGCGTCCCGACGGGGCAAGAGACCCAGTACTTC
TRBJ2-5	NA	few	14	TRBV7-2	CASSLGTFQETQYF	TGTGCCAGCAGCCTTGGGACCTTCCAAGAGACCCAGTACTTC
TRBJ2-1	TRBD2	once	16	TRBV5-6	CASGTSDALRHNEQFF	TGTGCCAGCGGGACTAGCGACGCACTCCGGCACAATGAGCAGTTCTTC
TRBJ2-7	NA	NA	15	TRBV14	CASSRAGTGAYEQYF	TGTGCCAGCAGCCGAGCCGGGACGGGGGCCTACGAGCAGTACTTC
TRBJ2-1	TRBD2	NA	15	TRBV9	CASSASSGEYNEQFF	TGTGCCAGCAGCGCCTCTAGCGGAGAGTACAATGAGCAGTTCTTC
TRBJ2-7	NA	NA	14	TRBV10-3	CAISEDGAKYEQYF	TGTGCCATCAGTGAAGATGGGGCAAAATACGAGCAGTACTTC
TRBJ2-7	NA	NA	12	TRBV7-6	CASSLRGVEQYF	TGTGCCAGCAGCTTAAGGGGAGTCGAGCAGTACTTC
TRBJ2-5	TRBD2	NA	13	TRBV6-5	CASSSSGTETQYF	TGTGCCAGCAGTTCTAGCGGGACGGAGACCCAGTACTTC
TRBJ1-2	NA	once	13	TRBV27	CASSPSGGWGYTF	TGTGCCAGCAGTCCTAGCGGGGGTTGGGGCTACACCTTC